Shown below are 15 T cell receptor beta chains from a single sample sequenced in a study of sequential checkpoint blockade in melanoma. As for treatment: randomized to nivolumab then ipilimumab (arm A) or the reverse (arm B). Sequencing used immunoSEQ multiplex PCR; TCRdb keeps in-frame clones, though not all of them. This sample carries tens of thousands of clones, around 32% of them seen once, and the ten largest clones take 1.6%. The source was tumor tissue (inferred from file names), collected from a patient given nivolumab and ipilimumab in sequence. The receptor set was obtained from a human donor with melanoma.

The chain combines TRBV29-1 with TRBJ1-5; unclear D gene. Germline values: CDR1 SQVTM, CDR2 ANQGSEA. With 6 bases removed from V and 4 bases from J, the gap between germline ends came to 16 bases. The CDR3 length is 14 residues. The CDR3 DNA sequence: TGCAGCGTCCGCGGTCCGGATCCAAATCAGCCCCAGCATTTT. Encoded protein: CSVRGPDPNQPQHF.

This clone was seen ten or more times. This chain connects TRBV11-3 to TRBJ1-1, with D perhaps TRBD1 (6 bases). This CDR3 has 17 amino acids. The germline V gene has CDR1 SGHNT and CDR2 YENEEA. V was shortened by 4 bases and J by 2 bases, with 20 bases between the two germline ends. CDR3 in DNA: TGTGCCAGCAGCTCTCCCGGGGGGGGGCAACTAAACACTGAAGCTTTCTTT. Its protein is CASSSPGGGQLNTEAFF.

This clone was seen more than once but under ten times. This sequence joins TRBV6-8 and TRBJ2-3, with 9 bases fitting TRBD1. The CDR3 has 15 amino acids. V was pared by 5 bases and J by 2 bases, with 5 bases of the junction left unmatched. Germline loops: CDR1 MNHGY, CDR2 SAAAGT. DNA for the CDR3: TGTGCCAGCAGTGCGGGACAGGGCTACACAGATACGCAGTATTTT. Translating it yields CASSAGQGYTDTQYF.

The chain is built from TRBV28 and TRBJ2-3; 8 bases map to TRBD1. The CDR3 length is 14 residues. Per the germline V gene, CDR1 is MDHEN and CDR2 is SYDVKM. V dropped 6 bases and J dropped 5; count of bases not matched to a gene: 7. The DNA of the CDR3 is TGTGCCAGCAGGTCCCAGGGGGCGAGAGATACGCAGTATTTT. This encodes CASRSQGARDTQYF.

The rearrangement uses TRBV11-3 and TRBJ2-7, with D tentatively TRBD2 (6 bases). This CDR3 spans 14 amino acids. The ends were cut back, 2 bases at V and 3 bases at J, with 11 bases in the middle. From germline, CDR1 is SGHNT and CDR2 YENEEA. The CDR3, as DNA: TGTGCCAGCAGCTTACATCCTAGCGACTACGAGCAGTACTTC. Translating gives CASSLHPSDYEQYF.

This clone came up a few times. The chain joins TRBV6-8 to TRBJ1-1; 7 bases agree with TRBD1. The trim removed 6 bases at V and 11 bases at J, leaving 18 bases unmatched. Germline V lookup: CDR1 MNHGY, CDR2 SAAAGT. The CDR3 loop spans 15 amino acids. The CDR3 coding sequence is TGTGCCAGCAGATATACAGACAGGGAGATCGGGCGCGCTTTCTTT. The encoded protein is CASRYTDREIGRAFF.

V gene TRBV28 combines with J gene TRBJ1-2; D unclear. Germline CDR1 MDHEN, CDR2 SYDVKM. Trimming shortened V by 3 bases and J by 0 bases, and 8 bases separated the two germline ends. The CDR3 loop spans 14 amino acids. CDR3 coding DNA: TGTGCCAGCAGTTTGTTAGGCTCTAACTATGGCTACACCTTC. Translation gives CASSLLGSNYGYTF.

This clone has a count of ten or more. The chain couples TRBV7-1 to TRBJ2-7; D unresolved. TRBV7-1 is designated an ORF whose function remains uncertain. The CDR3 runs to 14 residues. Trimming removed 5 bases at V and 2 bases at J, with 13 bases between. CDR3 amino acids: CASSRTEYPYEQYF. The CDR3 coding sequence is TGTGCCAGCAGCCGCACGGAGTACCCCTACGAGCAGTACTTC.

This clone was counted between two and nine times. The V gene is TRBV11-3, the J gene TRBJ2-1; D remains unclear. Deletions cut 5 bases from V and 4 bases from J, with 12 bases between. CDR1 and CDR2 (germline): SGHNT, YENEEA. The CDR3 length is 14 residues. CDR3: CASSPSVGYNEQFF. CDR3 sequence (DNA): TGTGCCAGCAGCCCCTCTGTAGGTTACAATGAGCAGTTCTTC.

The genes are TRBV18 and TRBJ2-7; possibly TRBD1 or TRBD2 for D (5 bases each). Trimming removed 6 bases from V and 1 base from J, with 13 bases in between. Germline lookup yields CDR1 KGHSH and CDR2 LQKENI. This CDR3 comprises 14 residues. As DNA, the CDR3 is TGTGCCAGCTCCGAGGGGAGAGATTCCTACGAGCAGTACTTC. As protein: CASSEGRDSYEQYF.

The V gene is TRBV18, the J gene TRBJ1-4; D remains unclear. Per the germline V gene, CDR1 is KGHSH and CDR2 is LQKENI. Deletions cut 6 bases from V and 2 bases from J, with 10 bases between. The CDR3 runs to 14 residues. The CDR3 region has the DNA TGTGCCAGCTCCCTGACGGGGACTAATGAAAAACTGTTTTTT. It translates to CASSLTGTNEKLFF.

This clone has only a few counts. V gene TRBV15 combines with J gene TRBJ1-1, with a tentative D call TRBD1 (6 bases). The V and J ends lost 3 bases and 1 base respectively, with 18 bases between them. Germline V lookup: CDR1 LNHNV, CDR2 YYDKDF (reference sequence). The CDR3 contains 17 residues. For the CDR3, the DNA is TGTGCCACCAGCAGCTTATCAACAGGGTGGCGGAACACTGAAGCTTTCTTT. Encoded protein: CATSSLSTGWRNTEAFF. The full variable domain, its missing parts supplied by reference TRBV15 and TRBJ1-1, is DAMVIQNPRYQVTQFGKPVTLSCSQTLNHNVMYWYQQKSSQAPKLLFHYYDKDFNNEADTPDNFQSRRPNTSFCFLDIRSPGLGDTAMYLCATSSLSTGWRNTEAFFGQGTRLTVV.

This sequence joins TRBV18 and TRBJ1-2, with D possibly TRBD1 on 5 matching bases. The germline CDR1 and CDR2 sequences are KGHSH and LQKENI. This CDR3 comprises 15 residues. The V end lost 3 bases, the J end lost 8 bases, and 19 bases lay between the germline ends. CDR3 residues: CASSPQGAGSYGYTF. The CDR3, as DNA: TGTGCCAGCTCACCGCAGGGTGCTGGTTCTTACGGCTACACCTTC.

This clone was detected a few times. CDR3 sequence: CASSEAPLVAQYF. As DNA, the CDR3 is TGTGCCAGCAGTGAAGCCCCCCTCGTCGCGCAGTATTTT. This rearrangement joins TRBV9 to TRBJ2-3, with D hard to call. Germline V CDR1 and CDR2: SGDLS, YYNGEE. Between the trimmed V and J ends, which lost 5 bases and 10 bases, there was a span of 17 bases. The CDR3 runs 13 residues.

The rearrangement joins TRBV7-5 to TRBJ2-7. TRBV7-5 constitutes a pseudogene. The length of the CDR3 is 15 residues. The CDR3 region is CASSRGQGVMYEQYF. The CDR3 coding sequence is TGTGCCAGCAGCAGAGGGCAGGGTGTTATGTACGAGCAGTACTTC.